These 19 T cell receptor beta chains were sequenced from one sample in a study of neurological immune-mediated disorders. TCRdb processed the 5' RACE reads anew with MiXCR; each CDR3 protein has one entry. The table shows tens of thousands of distinct CDR3 sequences, with more than 6.5% occurring only once. Sequenced material: PBMCs. These receptors originate from a woman in her forties in good health.

This clonotype occurred many times. The V and J genes are TRBV28 and TRBJ2-5; 7 bases line up with TRBD1. Germline V gives CDR1 MDHEN, CDR2 SYDVKM. V dropped 5 bases and J dropped 2; count of bases not matched to a gene: 5. This CDR3 comprises 14 residues. This chain's CDR3 is CASSPLQGQETQYF. DNA of the CDR3: TGTGCCAGCAGTCCTCTACAGGGGCAAGAGACCCAGTACTTC.

This clonotype appeared many times. This chain links TRBV6-5 with TRBJ1-2; no definite D call. This CDR3 is built from 13 residues. Trimming took 0 bases from V and 4 from J, leaving 6 bases between them. CDR1 MNHEY and CDR2 SVGAGI come from the germline V gene. For the CDR3, the DNA is TGTGCCAGCAGTTACTCGAGCGTCTATGGCTACACCTTC. It specifies CASSYSSVYGYTF.

This clonotype occurred many times. The chain is built from TRBV5-6 and TRBJ1-1; D unresolved. The CDR3 is made up of 14 amino acids. Trimming removed 4 bases at V and 0 bases at J, with 10 bases between. CDR1 is SGHDT and CDR2 is YYEEEE in the germline V gene. The CDR3 loop reads CASSLKQLNTEAFF. The CDR3 DNA reads as TGTGCCAGCAGCCTCAAACAGCTGAACACTGAAGCTTTCTTT.

This sequence joins TRBV20-1 and TRBJ2-5; 9 bases line up with TRBD2. CDR1 and CDR2 (germline): DFQATT, SNEGSKA (reference sequence). The CDR3 length is 13 residues. V was pared by 0 bases and J by 9 bases, with 5 bases of the junction left unmatched. The CDR3 reads CSARDRAGGAQYF. Here the CDR3 DNA reads TGCAGTGCTAGAGATAGGGCGGGGGGGGCCCAGTACTTC.

The chain joins TRBV7-9 to TRBJ2-3; D gene uncertain. The CDR3 has 14 amino acids. Trimming stripped 2 bases from V and 7 bases from J, with 13 bases between. Germline V lookup: CDR1 SEHNR, CDR2 FQNEAQ (reference sequence). The CDR3 coding sequence is TGTGCCAGCAGCTTATGGGTTAGAGGTAATACGCAGTATTTT. It specifies CASSLWVRGNTQYF.

This clonotype was seen ten or more times. CDR3 sequence (DNA): TGTGCCAGCAGTGCAAGGGATCCCGGGGAGCTGTTTTTT. This translates into CASSARDPGELFF. This chain connects TRBV6-1 to TRBJ2-2; no clear D gene. Germline assignment: CDR1 MNHNS and CDR2 SASEGT. This CDR3 is built from 13 residues. V was cut by 4 bases and J by 6 bases, with 9 bases left in between.

This clonotype was seen at least ten times. The rearrangement uses TRBV11-2 and TRBJ2-7; maybe TRBD2 (6 bases). CDR1 and CDR2 from the germline V gene are SGHAT and FQNNGV. CDR3 size: 14 residues. With 1 base removed from V and 0 bases from J, the gap between germline ends came to 7 bases. In DNA form, the CDR3 reads TGTGCCAGCAGCTTAGGGGGGGACTCCTACGAGCAGTACGTC. It yields the protein CASSLGGDSYEQYV.

With respect to this clonotype: Being one base from a much bigger clone, this may be a read error. The J gene is TRBJ1-5, the V gene TRBV5-1; no clear D. This CDR3 has 13 amino acids. The germline gives CDR1 SGHRS, CDR2 YFSETQ. Trimming removed 4 bases at V and 3 bases at J, with 8 bases between. Here the CDR3 reads CASSTTPNQPQHF. The CDR3 DNA reads as TGCGCCAGCAGCACCACTCCCAATCAGCCCCAGCATTTT.

There are many counts of this clonotype. V usage is TRBV5-5 and J usage is TRBJ1-1; 8 bases fit TRBD1. The CDR3 covers 13 residues. Germline V gives CDR1 SGHKS, CDR2 YYEKEE (reference sequence). Unmatched junction bases numbered 5, after V lost 4 bases and J lost 6 bases. CDR3 nucleotide sequence: TGTGCCAGCAGCCGACAGGGGATGGCTGAAGCTTTCTTT. It is translated as CASSRQGMAEAFF.

This clonotype was counted ten times or more. The chain joins TRBV9 to TRBJ2-6; possible D gene TRBD1, 5 bases. The CDR3 extends over 17 amino acids. Germline CDR1 reads SGDLS; CDR2 reads YYNGEE. Trimming shortened V by 3 bases and J by 1 base, and 14 bases separated the two germline ends. The CDR3 bases are TGTGCCAGCAGCGCGTATGACAGTTTTTCTGGGGCCAACGTCCTGACTTTC. Its protein is CASSAYDSFSGANVLTF.

The table lists this clonotype with many counts. The chain has TRBV12-3 or TRBV12-4 and TRBJ2-5; TRBD2 matches at 7 bases. The CDR3 has 15 residues. The V and J ends lost 3 bases and 1 base, in that order; junction bases with no gene match: 5. CDR3 loop: CASSFSGTIQETQYF. The DNA for the CDR3 is TGTGCCAGCAGTTTCTCAGGGACTATCCAAGAGACCCAGTACTTC.

In its sample, this clonotype was seen many times. The chain is built from TRBV5-1 and TRBJ2-1; 10 bases align to TRBD2. The CDR3 has 13 residues. With 8 bases clipped from V and 9 bases from J, the junction kept 8 bases outside the gene matches. From germline, CDR1 is SGHRS and CDR2 YFSETQ. This CDR3 reads CASASGSVGEQFF. CDR3 in DNA: TGCGCCAGTGCTAGCGGGAGCGTGGGTGAGCAGTTCTTC.

This clonotype occurred many times. This sequence joins TRBV3-1 and TRBJ2-2, with 14 positions matching TRBD2. Germline V gene sequence: CDR1 LGHDT, CDR2 YNNKEL (reference sequence). V gave up 2 bases and J gave up 5 bases; unmatched junction bases: 4. This CDR3 region has 17 residues. The CDR3 spells CASSQPGLAGGTGELFF. DNA of the CDR3: TGTGCCAGCAGCCAACCAGGACTAGCGGGAGGAACCGGGGAGCTGTTTTTT.

This clonotype was recorded at least ten times. This sequence joins TRBV5-1 and TRBJ2-3; D may be TRBD1 (6 bases). This CDR3 contains 18 residues. CDR1 is SGHRS and CDR2 is YFSETQ in the germline V gene. The ends were cut back, 5 bases at V and 0 bases at J, with 22 bases in the middle. The CDR3 DNA is TGCGCCAGCAGTCGTCTTCCCGGACAGTTCGATAGCACAGATACGCAGTATTTT. Translated: CASSRLPGQFDSTDTQYF. The full variable domain, its missing parts supplied by reference TRBV5-1 and TRBJ2-3, is KAGVTQTPRYLIKTRGQQVTLSCSPISGHRSVSWYQQTPGQGLQFLFEYFSETQRNKGNFPGRFSGRQFSNSRSEMNVSTLELGDSALYLCASSRLPGQFDSTDTQYFGPGTRLTVL.

This clonotype was found many times. This rearrangement joins TRBV5-4 to TRBJ2-7, with 10 nucleotides matching TRBD1. The ends lost 4 bases at V and 6 bases at J; junction bases unmatched: 10. The CDR3 is 15 residues long. Per the germline V gene, CDR1 is SGHNT and CDR2 is YYREEE (reference sequence). CDR3 sequence reads: CASSRDRGRSGEQYV. The CDR3 region has the DNA TGTGCCAGCAGCCGCGACAGGGGGCGAAGTGGCGAGCAGTACGTC.

This clonotype was seen repeatedly, ten times or more. This chain connects TRBV5-1 to TRBJ1-5; D gene unclear. The CDR3 has 13 amino acids. Looked up from germline, CDR1 is SGHRS and CDR2 is YFSETQ. V shed 9 bases and J shed 9 bases, with 19 bases lying between them. The CDR3, as DNA: TGCGCCATCAAATCACCCCTCAGGCGGCCCCAGCATTTT. Protein product: CAIKSPLRRPQHF.

This clonotype was counted at least ten times. The rearrangement links TRBV3-1 to TRBJ2-1, with unresolved D. CDR3 length equals 15 residues. Trimming shortened V by 1 base and J by 6 bases, and 13 bases separated the two germline ends. Germline V CDR1 and CDR2: LGHDT, YNNKEL (reference sequence). The CDR3 bases are TGTGCCAGCAGCCAAGGGCTATCTCCGGGCAATGAGCAGTTCTTC. Translation: CASSQGLSPGNEQFF.

Here the CDR3 DNA reads TGCGCCAGCAGCCTTAAGAGCGGGAGGGTGACAGATACGCAGTATTTT. Its protein product is CASSLKSGRVTDTQYF. The J gene is TRBJ2-3, the V gene TRBV5-1; 10 bases fit TRBD2. CDR1 is SGHRS and CDR2 is YFSETQ in the germline V gene. The CDR3 is 16 residues long. Unmatched junction bases numbered 8, after V lost 4 bases and J lost 3 bases.

This clonotype has ten or more counts. This sequence joins TRBV5-1 and TRBJ2-1; 8 bases are a match to TRBD2. Germline values: CDR1 SGHRS, CDR2 YFSETQ. The J segment lost 1 base and the V segment lost 2 bases, leaving 14 bases of the junction unmatched. The CDR3 is made up of 19 amino acids. CDR3 bases: TGCGCCAGCAGCTTTTTTACGGGAGGGCCGAAGGGGTCCTACAATGAGCAGTTCTTC. Translation gives CASSFFTGGPKGSYNEQFF.